Each of the 20 T cell receptor beta chains below was sequenced from the same sample in a study of T cell repertoires in cytomegalovirus infection. MiXCR was run by TCRdb on the reads, yielding one entry per CDR3 protein. Of some 940,000 distinct CDR3 sequences in the sample, roughly 31% were seen once. These receptors have no identified antigens. This material consisted of cultured CD8+ T cells from PBMCs, taken from culture after CMV antigen stimulation. These receptors came from a human donor in good health (CMV status not recorded). Some clones in this sample may be carry-over from other donors' samples.

The chain is built from TRBV7-4 and TRBJ2-3, with D perhaps TRBD1 or TRBD2 (5 bases each). The germline V gene encodes CDR1 SGHVT and CDR2 SQSDAQ. The CDR3 runs 16 residues. V lost 3 bases and J 2 bases, leaving 15 bases between the germline ends. As DNA, the CDR3 is TGTGCCAGCAGCTTTTCGGCAGGGACCCCCACAGATACGCAGTATTTT. It codes for CASSFSAGTPTDTQYF. The complete variable domain, with remaining parts taken from reference TRBV7-4 and TRBJ2-3, reads GAGVSQSPRYKVAKRGRDVALRCDSISGHVTLYWYRQTLGQGSEVLTYSQSDAQRDKSGRPSGRFSAERPERSVSTLKIQRTEQGDSAVYLCASSFSAGTPTDTQYFGPGTRLTVL.

The chain couples TRBV7-6 to TRBJ1-1, with a possible D match to TRBD1 (6 bases). V was shortened by 4 bases and J by 3 bases, with 21 bases between the two germline ends. The CDR3 consists of 17 residues. The V gene's germline CDR1 is SGHVS and CDR2 FNYEAQ. The DNA for the CDR3 is TGTGCCAGCAGCTCAGCCTTCGGACAGAACGGACACACTGAAGCTTTCTTT. It specifies CASSSAFGQNGHTEAFF.

The sample holds a few counts of this clonotype. J is TRBJ2-1 and V is TRBV19; 15 bases fit TRBD2. The V gene end was trimmed by 6 bases and the J gene end by 6 bases; junction bases not matched to a gene: 18. The CDR3 covers 20 residues. The germline gives CDR1 LNHDA, CDR2 SQIVND (reference sequence). The CDR3 sequence is CASRALGLAGGPGLSNEQFF. CDR3 sequence (DNA): TGTGCCAGTAGAGCCCTTGGACTAGCGGGGGGGCCTGGACTATCCAATGAGCAGTTCTTC.

This clonotype was recorded many times. The V gene is TRBV7-9, the J gene TRBJ2-7, with 7 bases fitting TRBD1. Germline CDR1 is SEHNR and CDR2 is FQNEAQ (reference sequence). The V and J ends lost 5 bases and 2 bases, in that order; junction bases with no gene match: 9. This CDR3 region has 15 residues. The CDR3 sequence is CASSRQGGLTYEQYF. The CDR3, as DNA: TGTGCCAGCAGCCGACAGGGCGGACTGACCTACGAGCAGTACTTC.

The chain links TRBV5-1 to TRBJ1-6; D may be TRBD1 (5 bases). The V end was cut by 0 bases, the J end by 0 bases, with 16 bases between. CDR1 is SGHRS, CDR2 YFSETQ, per germline. CDR3 size: 19 residues. Here the CDR3 reads CASSLVVGPVSSYNSPLHF. The CDR3 DNA reads TGCGCCAGCAGCTTGGTAGTGGGGCCGGTTAGCTCCTATAATTCACCCCTCCACTTT.

The J gene is TRBJ1-5, the V gene TRBV7-2, with 9 positions matching TRBD1. This CDR3 spans 16 amino acids. Per germline, CDR1 SGHTA and CDR2 FQGNSA. V was clipped by 5 bases and J by 5 bases; unmatched bases: 10. CDR3 in DNA: TGTGCCAGCAGCAGCCGGGACAGGGAGTCCCATCAGCCCCAGCATTTT. Its protein is CASSSRDRESHQPQHF.

J is TRBJ1-2 and V is TRBV13; D remains unclear. The CDR3 is 12 residues long. Trimming took off 0 bases at V and 4 bases at J, with 3 bases between the two ends. Germline loops: CDR1 PRHDT, CDR2 FYEKMQ (reference sequence). The chain's CDR3 is CASSLGFYGYTF. CDR3 sequence (DNA): TGTGCCAGCAGCTTAGGCTTCTATGGCTACACCTTC.

This clonotype was observed many times. The rearrangement joins TRBV7-2 to TRBJ2-1, with a weak D call TRBD2 (5 bases). V was trimmed by 5 bases and J by 4 bases, leaving 12 bases between them. The length of the CDR3 is 14 residues. The germline V gene encodes CDR1 SGHTA and CDR2 FQGNSA. For the CDR3, the DNA is TGTGCCAGCAGCCTATCACCGGGGTACAATGAGCAGTTCTTC. This gives the protein CASSLSPGYNEQFF.

This clonotype was seen more than once but under ten times. V gene TRBV6-2 or TRBV6-3 combines with J gene TRBJ2-2; D may be TRBD1 (6 bases). This CDR3 region has 14 residues. V was cut by 3 bases and J by 6 bases, with 11 bases left in between. From germline, CDR1 is MNHEY and CDR2 SVGEGT. The CDR3 region is CASSYNRAAGELFF. DNA for the CDR3: TGTGCCAGCAGTTATAACAGGGCGGCCGGGGAGCTGTTTTTT.

The genes are TRBV4-3 and TRBJ1-1; D ambiguous. There are 14 residues in the CDR3. V lost 1 base and J lost 4, with 10 bases in between. CDR1 LGHNA and CDR2 YSLEER come from the germline V gene. The CDR3 DNA reads TGCGCCAGCAGCCAAGTAGTGGGAGGCACTGAAGCTTTCTTT. It encodes CASSQVVGGTEAFF.

This clonotype occurred a few times. The chain has TRBV7-6 and TRBJ1-4, with 8 bases aligning to TRBD1. Trimming removed 5 bases from V and 3 bases from J; junction bases left unmatched: 8. The CDR3 spans 16 residues. From germline, CDR1 is SGHVS and CDR2 FNYEAQ. The CDR3 DNA sequence: TGTGCCAGCAGCCCGACAGGGGAAGCAGCTAATGAAAAACTGTTTTTT. This translates into CASSPTGEAANEKLFF.

This clonotype was picked up many times. The chain combines TRBV7-9 with TRBJ2-4; perhaps TRBD2 as D (6 bases). This CDR3 has 14 residues. Germline loops: CDR1 SEHNR, CDR2 FQNEAQ (reference sequence). Deletions cut 5 bases from V and 0 bases from J, with 8 bases between. The CDR3, as DNA: TGTGCCAGCAGCCCGGAGGGAGCCAAAAACATTCAGTACTTC. This codes for CASSPEGAKNIQYF.

This clonotype appeared a few times. The J gene is TRBJ2-3, the V gene TRBV19; 8 positions agree with TRBD2. The junction had 11 bases not matched to a gene; V was cut back by 7 bases and J by 2 bases. Germline loops: CDR1 LNHDA, CDR2 SQIVND (reference sequence). The CDR3 extends over 16 amino acids. The CDR3 DNA is TGTGCCAGTAATTCGGGAGGGGCCCTCTCCACAGATACGCAGTATTTT. Amino acids: CASNSGGALSTDTQYF.

As to this clonotype: A junction end diverges from the germline sequence, so it may reflect a read error. The chain employs TRBV6-1 and TRBJ1-1; possible D gene TRBD1, 5 bases. There are 15 residues in the CDR3. Germline lookup yields CDR1 MNHNS and CDR2 SASEGT. The CDR3: CASSEARGSNPEAFF. The DNA of the CDR3 is TGTGCCAGCAGTGAAGCGAGGGGTTCGAACCCTGAAGCTTTCTTT.

The sample holds a few counts of this clonotype. The chain joins TRBV7-8 to TRBJ2-2; a possible D gene is TRBD2 (6 bases). The CDR3 spans 20 residues. In germline, CDR1 is SGHVS, CDR2 FQNEAQ. The V gene lost 3 bases and the J gene lost 0 bases, with 23 bases spanning the gap. The CDR3 DNA sequence: TGTGCCAGCAGCTTTGTAACTAGCCGAGTCTTCATCCCGAACACCGGGGAGCTGTTTTTT. As protein: CASSFVTSRVFIPNTGELFF.

About this clonotype itself: This sequence may be a read error, since a much larger clone differs from it by one base. The gene calls are TRBV7-3 and TRBJ1-1; a weak D match, TRBD1 (5 bases). The CDR3 runs 14 residues. The germline V gene encodes CDR1 SGHTA and CDR2 FQGTGA. Trimming took 5 bases from V and 2 from J, leaving 12 bases between them. This chain's CDR3 is CASSPSGTNTEAFF. The DNA of the CDR3 is TGTGCCAGCAGCCCTTCGGGGACCAACACTGAAGCTTTCTTT.

This clonotype was observed once. The junction departs from germline at one end; a sequencing error may be responsible. The chain is built from TRBV28 and TRBJ1-4, with 9 bases identical to TRBD1. The CDR3 spans 18 residues. From germline, CDR1 is MDHEN and CDR2 SYDVKM. DNA of the CDR3: TGTGCCAACAGTTTACCGGGACAGGGATTCCTCCTGGATGAAAAACTGTTTTTT. It is translated as CANSLPGQGFLLDEKLFF. The complete variable domain, with remaining parts taken from reference TRBV28 and TRBJ1-4, reads DVKVTQSSRYLVKRTGEKVFLECVQDMDHENMFWYRQDPGLGLRLIYFSYDVKMKEKGDIPEGYSVSREKKERFSLILESASTNQTSMYLCANSLPGQGFLLDEKLFFGSGTQLSVL.

In this sample, this clonotype turned up once. An end of the junction differs from the germline gene, which may be a read error. The chain joins TRBV12-3 or TRBV12-4 to TRBJ2-6, with 9 bases fitting TRBD1. CDR3 size: 16 residues. The DNA for the CDR3 is TGTGTCAGCCAAGGGACAGGGTCTTATGGGGCCAACGTCCTGACTTTC. Its translation is CVSQGTGSYGANVLTF.

This clonotype has just a few counts. V gene TRBV9 combines with J gene TRBJ2-1, with D possibly matching TRBD1 (5 bases). V lost 1 base and J lost 0, with 11 bases in between. The CDR3 spans 16 residues. Germline CDR1 is SGDLS and CDR2 is YYNGEE. The CDR3 DNA is TGTGCCAGCAGCGTAAGGGGTACGAGCTCCTACAATGAGCAGTTCTTC. It encodes CASSVRGTSSYNEQFF.

This clonotype was counted once. The CDR3 nucleotides are TGTGCCAGCAGTTACCTAGCGGGGGTAGTGGATGAGCAGTTCTTC. It encodes CASSYLAGVVDEQFF. This rearrangement joins TRBV6-2 or TRBV6-3 to TRBJ2-1; TRBD2 matches at 10 bases. This CDR3 spans 15 amino acids. Germline CDR1 MNHEY, CDR2 SVGEGT. V gave up 2 bases and J gave up 8 bases; unmatched junction bases: 6.